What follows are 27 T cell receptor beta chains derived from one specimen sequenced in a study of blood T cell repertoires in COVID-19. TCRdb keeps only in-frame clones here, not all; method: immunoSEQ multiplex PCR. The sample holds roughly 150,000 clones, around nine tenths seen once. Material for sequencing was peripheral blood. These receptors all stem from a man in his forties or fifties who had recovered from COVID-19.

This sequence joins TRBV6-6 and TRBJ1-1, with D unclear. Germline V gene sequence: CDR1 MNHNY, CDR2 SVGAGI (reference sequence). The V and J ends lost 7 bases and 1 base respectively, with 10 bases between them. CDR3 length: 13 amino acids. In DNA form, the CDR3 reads TGTGCCAGCACTTTAGGGAGGAACACTGAAGCTTTCTTT. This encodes CASTLGRNTEAFF.

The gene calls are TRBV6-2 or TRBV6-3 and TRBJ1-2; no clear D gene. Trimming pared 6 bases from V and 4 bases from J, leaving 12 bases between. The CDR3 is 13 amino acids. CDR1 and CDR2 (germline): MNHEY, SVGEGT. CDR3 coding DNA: TGTGCCAGCAGCCCGGCGGTAAGCTATGGCTACACCTTC. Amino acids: CASSPAVSYGYTF.

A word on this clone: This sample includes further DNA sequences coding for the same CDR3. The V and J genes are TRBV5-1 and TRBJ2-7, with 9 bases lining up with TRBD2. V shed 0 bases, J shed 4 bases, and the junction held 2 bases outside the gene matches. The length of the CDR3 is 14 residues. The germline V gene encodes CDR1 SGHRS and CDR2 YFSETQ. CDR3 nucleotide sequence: TGCGCCAGCAGCTTGGCGACTAGCGGTTACGAGCAGTACTTC. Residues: CASSLATSGYEQYF.

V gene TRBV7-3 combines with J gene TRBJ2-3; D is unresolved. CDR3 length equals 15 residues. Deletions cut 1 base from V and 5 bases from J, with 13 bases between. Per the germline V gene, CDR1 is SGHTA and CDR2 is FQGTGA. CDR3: CASSLSPVAQDTQYF. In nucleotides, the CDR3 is TGTGCCAGCAGCTTAAGCCCCGTCGCGCAAGATACGCAGTATTTT. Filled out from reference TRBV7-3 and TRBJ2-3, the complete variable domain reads GAGVSQTPSNKVTEKGKYVELRCDPISGHTALYWYRQSLGQGPEFLIYFQGTGAADDSGLPNDRFFAVRPEGSVSTLKIQRTERGDSAVYLCASSLSPVAQDTQYFGPGTRLTVL.

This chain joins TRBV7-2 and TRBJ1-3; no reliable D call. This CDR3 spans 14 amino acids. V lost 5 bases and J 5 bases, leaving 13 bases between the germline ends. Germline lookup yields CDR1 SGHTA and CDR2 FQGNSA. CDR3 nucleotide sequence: TGTGCCAGCAGCACGGGGAGGGCTAGAAACACCATATATTTT. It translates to CASSTGRARNTIYF.

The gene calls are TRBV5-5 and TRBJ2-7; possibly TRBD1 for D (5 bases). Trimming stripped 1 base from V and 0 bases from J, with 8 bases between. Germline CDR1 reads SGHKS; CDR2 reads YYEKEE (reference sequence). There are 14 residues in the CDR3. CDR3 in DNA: TGTGCCAGCAGCTTGCAGGGATCCTCCTACGAGCAGTACTTC. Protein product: CASSLQGSSYEQYF. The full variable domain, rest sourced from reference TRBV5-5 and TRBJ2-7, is DAGVTQSPTHLIKTRGQQVTLRCSPISGHKSVSWYQQVLGQGPQFIFQYYEKEERGRGNFPDRFSARQFPNYSSELNVNALLLGDSALYLCASSLQGSSYEQYFGPGTRLTVT.

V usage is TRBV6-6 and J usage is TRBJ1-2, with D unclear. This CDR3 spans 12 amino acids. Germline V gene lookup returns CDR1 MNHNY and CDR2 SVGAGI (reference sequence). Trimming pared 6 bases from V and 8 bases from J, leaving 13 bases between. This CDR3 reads CASRMTELGYTF. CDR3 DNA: TGTGCCAGCAGAATGACGGAGTTGGGCTACACCTTC.

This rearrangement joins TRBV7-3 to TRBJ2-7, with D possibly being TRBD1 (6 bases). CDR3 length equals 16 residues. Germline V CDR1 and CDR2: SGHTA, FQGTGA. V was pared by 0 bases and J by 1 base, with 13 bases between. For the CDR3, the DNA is TGTGCCAGCAGCTTAACGGAGGCCAGGGGTTCCTACGAGCAGTACTTC. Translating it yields CASSLTEARGSYEQYF.

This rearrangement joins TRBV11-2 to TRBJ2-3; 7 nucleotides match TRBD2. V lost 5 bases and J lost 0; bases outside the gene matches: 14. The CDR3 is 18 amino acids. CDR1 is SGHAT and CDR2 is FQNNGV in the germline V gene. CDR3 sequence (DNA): TGTGCCAGCAGCCTCGGGCTCAGCGGGGTGGGAAGCACAGATACGCAGTATTTT. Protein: CASSLGLSGVGSTDTQYF.

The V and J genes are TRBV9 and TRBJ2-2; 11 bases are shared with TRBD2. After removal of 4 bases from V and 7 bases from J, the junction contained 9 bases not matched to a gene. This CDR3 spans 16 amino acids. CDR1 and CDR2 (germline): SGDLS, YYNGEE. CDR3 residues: CASSSRLAGRVGELFF. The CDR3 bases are TGTGCCAGCAGCTCCAGACTAGCGGGAAGGGTCGGGGAGCTGTTTTTT.

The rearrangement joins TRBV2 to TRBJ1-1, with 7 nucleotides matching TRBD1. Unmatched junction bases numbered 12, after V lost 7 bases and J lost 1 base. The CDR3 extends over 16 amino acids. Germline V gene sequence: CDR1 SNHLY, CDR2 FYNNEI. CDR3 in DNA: TGTGCCAGCACTAGGGACAGCGCTGGGGGGAACACTGAAGCTTTCTTT. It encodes CASTRDSAGGNTEAFF. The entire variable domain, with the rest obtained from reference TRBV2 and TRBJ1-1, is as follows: EPEVTQTPSHQVTQMGQEVILRCVPISNHLYFYWYRQILGQKVEFLVSFYNNEISEKSEIFDDQFSVERPDGSNFTLKIRSTKLEDSAMYFCASTRDSAGGNTEAFFGQGTRLTVV.

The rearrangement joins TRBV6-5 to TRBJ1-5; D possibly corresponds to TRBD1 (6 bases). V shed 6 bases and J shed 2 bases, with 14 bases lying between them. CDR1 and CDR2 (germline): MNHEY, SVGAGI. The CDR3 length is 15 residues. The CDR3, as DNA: TGTGCCAGCAGGAACAGGGAACGGGGCAATCAGCCCCAGCATTTT. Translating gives CASRNRERGNQPQHF.

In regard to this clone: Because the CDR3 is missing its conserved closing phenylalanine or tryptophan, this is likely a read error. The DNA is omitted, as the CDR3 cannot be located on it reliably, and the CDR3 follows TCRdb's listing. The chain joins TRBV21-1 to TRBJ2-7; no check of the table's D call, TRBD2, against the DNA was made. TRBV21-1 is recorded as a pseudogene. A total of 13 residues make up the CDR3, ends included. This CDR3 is CASSISRREALED.

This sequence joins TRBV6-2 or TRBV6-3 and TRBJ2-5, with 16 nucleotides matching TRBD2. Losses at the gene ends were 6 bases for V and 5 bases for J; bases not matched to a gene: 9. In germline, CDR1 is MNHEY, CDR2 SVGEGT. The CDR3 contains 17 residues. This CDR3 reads CASSPGTSGGALETQYF. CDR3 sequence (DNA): TGTGCCAGCAGCCCTGGGACTAGCGGGGGGGCCCTGGAGACCCAGTACTTC.

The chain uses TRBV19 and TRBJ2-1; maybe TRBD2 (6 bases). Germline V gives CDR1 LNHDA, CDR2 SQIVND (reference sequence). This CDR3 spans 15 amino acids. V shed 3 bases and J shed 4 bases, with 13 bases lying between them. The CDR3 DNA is TGTGCCAGTAGTATTGGTACTAGCAGTTACAATGAGCAGTTCTTC. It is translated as CASSIGTSSYNEQFF.

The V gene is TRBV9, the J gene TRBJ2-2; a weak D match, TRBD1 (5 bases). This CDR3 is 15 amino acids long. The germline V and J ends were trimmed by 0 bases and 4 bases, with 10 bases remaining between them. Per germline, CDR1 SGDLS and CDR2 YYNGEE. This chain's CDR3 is CASSVAGSSTGELFF. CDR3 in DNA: TGTGCCAGCAGCGTAGCAGGGTCCAGCACCGGGGAGCTGTTTTTT.

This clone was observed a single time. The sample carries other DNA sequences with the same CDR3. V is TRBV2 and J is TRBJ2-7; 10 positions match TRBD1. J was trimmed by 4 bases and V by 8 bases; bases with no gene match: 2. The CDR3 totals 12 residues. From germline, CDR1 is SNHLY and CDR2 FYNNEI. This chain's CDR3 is CASSGQGYEQYF. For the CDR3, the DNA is TGTGCCAGCTCGGGACAGGGGTACGAGCAGTACTTC.

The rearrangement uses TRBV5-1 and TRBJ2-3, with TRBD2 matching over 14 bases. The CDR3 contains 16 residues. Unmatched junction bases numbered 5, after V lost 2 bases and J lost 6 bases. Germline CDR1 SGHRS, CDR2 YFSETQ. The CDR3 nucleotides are TGCGCCAGCAGCTTAGGACTAGCGGGGGGATCGGATACGCAGTATTTT. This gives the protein CASSLGLAGGSDTQYF. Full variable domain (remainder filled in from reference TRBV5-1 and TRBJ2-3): KAGVTQTPRYLIKTRGQQVTLSCSPISGHRSVSWYQQTPGQGLQFLFEYFSETQRNKGNFPGRFSGRQFSNSRSEMNVSTLELGDSALYLCASSLGLAGGSDTQYFGPGTRLTVL.

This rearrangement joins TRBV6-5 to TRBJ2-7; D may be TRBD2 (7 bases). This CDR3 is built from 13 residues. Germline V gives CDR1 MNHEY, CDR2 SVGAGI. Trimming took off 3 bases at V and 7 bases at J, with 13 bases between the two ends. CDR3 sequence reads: CASSYLRGQEQYF. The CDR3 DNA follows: TGTGCCAGCAGTTATTTGCGGGGGCAGGAGCAGTACTTC.

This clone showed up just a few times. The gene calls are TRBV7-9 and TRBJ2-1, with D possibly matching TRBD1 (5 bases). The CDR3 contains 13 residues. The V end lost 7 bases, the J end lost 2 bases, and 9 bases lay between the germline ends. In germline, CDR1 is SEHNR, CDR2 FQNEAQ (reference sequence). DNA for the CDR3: TGTGCCAGCAAGAAGGGGACCTACAATGAGCAGTTCTTC. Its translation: CASKKGTYNEQFF.

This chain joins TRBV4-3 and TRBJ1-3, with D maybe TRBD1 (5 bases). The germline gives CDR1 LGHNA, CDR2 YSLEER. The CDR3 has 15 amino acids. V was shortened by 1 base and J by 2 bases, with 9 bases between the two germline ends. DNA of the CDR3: TGCGCCAGCAGCCAAGGATCGGGGGCTGGAAACACCATATATTTT. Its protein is CASSQGSGAGNTIYF.

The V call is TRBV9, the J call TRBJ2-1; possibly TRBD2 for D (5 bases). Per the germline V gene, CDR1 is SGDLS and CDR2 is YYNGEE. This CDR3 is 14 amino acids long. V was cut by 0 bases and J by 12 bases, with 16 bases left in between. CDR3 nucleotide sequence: TGTGCCAGCAGCGTAGATTGGCGGGCCTTAGGGCAGTTCTTC. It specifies CASSVDWRALGQFF.

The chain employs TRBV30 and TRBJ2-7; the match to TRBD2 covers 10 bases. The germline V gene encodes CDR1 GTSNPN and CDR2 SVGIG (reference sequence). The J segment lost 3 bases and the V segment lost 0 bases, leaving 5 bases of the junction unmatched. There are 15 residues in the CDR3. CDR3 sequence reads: CAWSVFLAGDYEQYF. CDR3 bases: TGTGCCTGGAGTGTATTTCTAGCGGGAGACTACGAGCAGTACTTC.

The DNA for the CDR3 is TGCGCCAGCAGCTTGGTAGCGGGAGTATACAATGAGCAGTTCTTC. This sequence encodes CASSLVAGVYNEQFF. The genes are TRBV5-1 and TRBJ2-1; 9 bases match TRBD2. Trimming at V came to 0 bases and at J to 4 bases, leaving 2 bases not matched to a gene. This CDR3 is built from 15 residues. Germline-derived CDR1 and CDR2 are SGHRS and YFSETQ. Using reference TRBV5-1 and TRBJ2-1 for the parts outside the CDR3, the full variable domain is KAGVTQTPRYLIKTRGQQVTLSCSPISGHRSVSWYQQTPGQGLQFLFEYFSETQRNKGNFPGRFSGRQFSNSRSEMNVSTLELGDSALYLCASSLVAGVYNEQFFGPGTRLTVL.

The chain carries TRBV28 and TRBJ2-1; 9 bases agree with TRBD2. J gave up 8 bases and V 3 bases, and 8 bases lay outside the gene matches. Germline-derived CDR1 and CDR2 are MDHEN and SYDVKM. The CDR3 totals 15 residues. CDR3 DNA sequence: TGTGCCAGCAGTTTTGTGCGGGGGGGAAACGATGAGCAGTTCTTC. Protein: CASSFVRGGNDEQFF.

CDR3 region: CASSLSVDRKETQYF. The CDR3 DNA sequence: TGTGCCAGCAGCTTATCCGTCGACAGAAAAGAGACCCAGTACTTC. This sequence joins TRBV11-2 and TRBJ2-5, with D possibly matching TRBD1 (5 bases). V was trimmed by 2 bases and J by 3 bases, leaving 13 bases between them. Germline V gene data show CDR1 as SGHAT and CDR2 as FQNNGV. There are 15 residues in the CDR3.

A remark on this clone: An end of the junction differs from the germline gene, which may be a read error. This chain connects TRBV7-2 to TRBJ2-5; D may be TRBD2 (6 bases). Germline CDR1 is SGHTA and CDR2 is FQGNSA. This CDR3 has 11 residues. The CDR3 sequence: CASSLDTSPDF. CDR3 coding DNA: TGTGCCAGCAGCTTAGATACTAGCCCGGACTTC.